These 4 T cell receptor beta chains came from one sample sequenced in a study of brain T cells in children with intractable seizures. Repertoires were generated with immunoSEQ multiplex PCR, while TCRdb's copy carries only in-frame clones and drops some. The sample has about 76,000 clones; about 93% are singletons. The sample here was peripheral blood, taken at surgery. Receptors were obtained from a boy under three years old with tuberous sclerosis and intractable seizures.

The CDR3 spells CASSSHFHYGYTF. The DNA for the CDR3 is TGTGCCAGCAGCTCCCATTTCCATTATGGCTACACCTTC. The chain uses TRBV14 and TRBJ1-2; no clear D. The ends were cut back, 5 bases at V and 5 bases at J, with 12 bases in the middle. The CDR3 runs to 13 residues. CDR1 and CDR2 from the germline V gene are SGHDN and FVKESK.

The chain couples TRBV5-6 to TRBJ1-1; D is uncertain. The germline V and J ends were trimmed by 0 bases and 7 bases, with 10 bases remaining between them. The CDR3 runs 13 residues. In germline, CDR1 is SGHDT, CDR2 YYEEEE. The CDR3 loop reads CASSLGSAYEAFF. As DNA, the CDR3 is TGTGCCAGCAGCTTGGGATCAGCTTATGAAGCTTTCTTT.

The chain links TRBV7-8 to TRBJ2-7; 12 bases map to TRBD2. Germline CDR1 and CDR2: SGHVS and FQNEAQ. The CDR3 has 17 amino acids. V lost 4 bases and J lost 0; bases outside the gene matches: 7. The CDR3 is CASSWSGTSGPSYEQYF. CDR3 sequence (DNA): TGTGCCAGCAGCTGGTCAGGGACTAGCGGGCCCTCCTACGAGCAGTACTTC.

The sample holds one count of this clone. The chain combines TRBV6-5 with TRBJ1-1; no clear D gene. CDR3 length equals 13 residues. From germline, CDR1 is MNHEY and CDR2 SVGAGI. V lost 5 bases to trimming and J lost 7 bases, with 14 bases between them. CDR3 residues: CASSPPSRVEAFF. DNA of the CDR3: TGTGCCAGCAGTCCCCCCTCACGGGTTGAAGCTTTCTTT.